The entry below describes one TCR beta chain. Enrollees, about 18 to 90 years old, lived in 24 US areas. Categorization into cohorts depended on clinical history that participants reported. These data originate in a study of blood T cell repertoires in COVID-19. Authors' analysis steps: Estimated nucleated cell counts came from reference gene primer amplification. This table comes from immunoSEQ multiplex PCR, and its TCRdb copy is limited to in-frame clones, with some not included. V, J and clone size were drawn from that table, and D and trimming were deduced from the DNA. Of 450,000 or so clones in the sample, about 90% were seen once. Trimming removed 8 bases at V and 5 bases at J, with 13 bases between. This CDR3 comprises 13 residues. Germline assignment: CDR1 LNHDA and CDR2 SQIVND (reference sequence).

What was sequenced was PBMCs or T cells enriched from blood (not recorded which). The chain uses TRBV19 and TRBJ1-5; D perhaps matches TRBD1 (6 bases). The receptor comes from a man aged 18 to 30 who had recovered from COVID-19. The CDR3 region has the DNA TGTGCCAGTGCAGGGGTAAGGGATCAGCCCCAGCATTTT. This translates into CASAGVRDQPQHF.